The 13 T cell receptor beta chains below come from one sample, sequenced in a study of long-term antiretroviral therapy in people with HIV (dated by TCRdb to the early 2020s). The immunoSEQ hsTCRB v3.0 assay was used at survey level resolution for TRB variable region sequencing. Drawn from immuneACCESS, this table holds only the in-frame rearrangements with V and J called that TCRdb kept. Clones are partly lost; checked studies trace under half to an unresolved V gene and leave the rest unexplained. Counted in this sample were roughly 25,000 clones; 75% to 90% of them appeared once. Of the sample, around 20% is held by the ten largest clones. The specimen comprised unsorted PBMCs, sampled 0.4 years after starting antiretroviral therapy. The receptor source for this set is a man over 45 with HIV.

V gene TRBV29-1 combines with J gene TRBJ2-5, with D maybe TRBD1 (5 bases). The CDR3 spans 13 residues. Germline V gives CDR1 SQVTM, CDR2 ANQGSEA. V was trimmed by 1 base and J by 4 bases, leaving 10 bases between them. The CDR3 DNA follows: TGCAGCGTTGAAGGGGGCCCGGGAGAGACCCAGTACTTC. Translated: CSVEGGPGETQYF.

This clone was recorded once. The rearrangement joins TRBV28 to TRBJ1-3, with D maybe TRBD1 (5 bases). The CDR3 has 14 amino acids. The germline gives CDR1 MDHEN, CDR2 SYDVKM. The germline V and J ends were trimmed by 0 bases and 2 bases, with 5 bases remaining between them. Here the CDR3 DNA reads TGTGCCAGCAGTTTATGGGGGGCTGGAAACACCATATATTTT. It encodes CASSLWGAGNTIYF.

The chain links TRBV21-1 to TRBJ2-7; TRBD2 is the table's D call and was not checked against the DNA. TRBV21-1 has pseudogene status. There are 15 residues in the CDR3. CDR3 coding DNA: TGTGCCAGCAGCAAAGCAGGTAGGTGGAGCTACGAGCAGTACTTC. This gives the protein CASSKAGRWSYEQYF.

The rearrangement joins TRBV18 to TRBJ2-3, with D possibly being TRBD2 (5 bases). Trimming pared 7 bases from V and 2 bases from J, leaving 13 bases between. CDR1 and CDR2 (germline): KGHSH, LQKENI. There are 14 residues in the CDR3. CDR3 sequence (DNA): TGTGCCAGCTTCCTACCCGGGGTCACAGATACGCAGTATTTT. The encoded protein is CASFLPGVTDTQYF.

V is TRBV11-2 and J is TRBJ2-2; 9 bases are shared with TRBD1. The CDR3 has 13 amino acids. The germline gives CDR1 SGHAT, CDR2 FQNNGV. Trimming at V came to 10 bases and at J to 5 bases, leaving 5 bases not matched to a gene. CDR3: CATAQGATGELFF. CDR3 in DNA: TGTGCCACCGCACAGGGGGCGACCGGGGAGCTGTTTTTT.

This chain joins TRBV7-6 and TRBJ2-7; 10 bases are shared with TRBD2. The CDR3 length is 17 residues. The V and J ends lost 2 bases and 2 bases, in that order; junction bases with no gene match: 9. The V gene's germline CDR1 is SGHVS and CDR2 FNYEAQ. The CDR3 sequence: CASSLKGRLAGAYEQYF. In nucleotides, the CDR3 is TGTGCCAGCAGCTTAAAGGGCAGACTAGCGGGTGCCTACGAGCAGTACTTC.

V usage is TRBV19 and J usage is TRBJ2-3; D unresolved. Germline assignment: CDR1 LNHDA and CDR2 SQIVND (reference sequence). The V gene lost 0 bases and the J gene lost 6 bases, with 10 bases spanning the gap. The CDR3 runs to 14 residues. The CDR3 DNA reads TGTGCCAGTAGTATAGACAGCCTGGGGGATACGCAGTATTTT. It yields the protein CASSIDSLGDTQYF.

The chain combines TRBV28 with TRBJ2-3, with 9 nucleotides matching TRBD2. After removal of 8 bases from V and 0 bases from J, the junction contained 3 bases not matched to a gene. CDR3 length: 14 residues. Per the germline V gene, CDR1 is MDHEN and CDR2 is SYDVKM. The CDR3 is CASVTSGSTDTQYF. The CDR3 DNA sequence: TGTGCCAGCGTTACTAGCGGGAGCACAGATACGCAGTATTTT.

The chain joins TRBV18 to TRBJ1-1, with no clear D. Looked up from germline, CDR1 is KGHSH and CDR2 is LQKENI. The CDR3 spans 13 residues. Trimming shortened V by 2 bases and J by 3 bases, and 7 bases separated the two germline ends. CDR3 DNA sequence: TGTGCCAGCTCACCAACCGGATACACTGAAGCTTTCTTT. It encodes CASSPTGYTEAFF. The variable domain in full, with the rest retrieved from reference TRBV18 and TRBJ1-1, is NAGVMQNPRHLVRRRGQEARLRCSPMKGHSHVYWYRQLPEEGLKFMVYLQKENIIDESGMPKERFSAEFPKEGPSILRIQQVVRGDSAAYFCASSPTGYTEAFFGQGTRLTVV.

The CDR3 protein is CASSLGPQQNNQPQHF. Written as DNA, the CDR3 is TGCGCCAGCAGCTTGGGGCCCCAACAAAACAATCAGCCCCAGCATTTT. V gene TRBV5-1 combines with J gene TRBJ1-5; D not resolved. Germline lookup yields CDR1 SGHRS and CDR2 YFSETQ. The CDR3 contains 16 residues. V was pared by 0 bases and J by 3 bases, with 13 bases between. The full variable domain, in which reference TRBV5-1 and TRBJ1-5 provide the parts outside the CDR3, is KAGVTQTPRYLIKTRGQQVTLSCSPISGHRSVSWYQQTPGQGLQFLFEYFSETQRNKGNFPGRFSGRQFSNSRSEMNVSTLELGDSALYLCASSLGPQQNNQPQHFGDGTRLSIL.

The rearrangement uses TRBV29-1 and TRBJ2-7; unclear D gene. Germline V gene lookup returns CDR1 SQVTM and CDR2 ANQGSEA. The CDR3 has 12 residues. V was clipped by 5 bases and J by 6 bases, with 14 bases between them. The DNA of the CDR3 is TGCAGCGTTTTATATACCAGTTCCGAGCAGTACTTC. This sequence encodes CSVLYTSSEQYF.

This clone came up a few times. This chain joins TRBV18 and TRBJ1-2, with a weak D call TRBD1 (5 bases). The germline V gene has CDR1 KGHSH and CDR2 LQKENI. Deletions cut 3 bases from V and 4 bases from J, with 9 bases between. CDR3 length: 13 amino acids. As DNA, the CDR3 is TGTGCCAGCTCACCGGGGGGAGGCTATGGCTACACCTTC. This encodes CASSPGGGYGYTF.

DNA for the CDR3: TGTGCCATCAGCGCCCCGGGACTAGCGGGGGGATCCCTACGGAGCGGTGAGCAGTTCTTC. Its translation: CAISAPGLAGGSLRSGEQFF. This chain uses TRBV10-3 with TRBJ2-1; 15 bases fit TRBD2. The CDR3 length is 20 residues. Per germline, CDR1 ENHRY and CDR2 SYGVKD. V gave up 6 bases and J gave up 9 bases; unmatched junction bases: 21.